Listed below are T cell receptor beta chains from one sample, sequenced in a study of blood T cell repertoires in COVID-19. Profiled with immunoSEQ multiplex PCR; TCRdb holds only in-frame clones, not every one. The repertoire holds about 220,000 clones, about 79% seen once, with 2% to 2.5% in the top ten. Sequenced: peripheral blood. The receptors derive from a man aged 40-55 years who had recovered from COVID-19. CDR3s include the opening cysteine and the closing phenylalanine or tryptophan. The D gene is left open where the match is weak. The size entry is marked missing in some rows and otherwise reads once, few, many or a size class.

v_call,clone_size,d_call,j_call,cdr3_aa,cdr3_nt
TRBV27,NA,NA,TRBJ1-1,CASSLMRQLNTEAFF,TGTGCCAGCAGTTTAATGCGACAGCTGAACACTGAAGCTTTCTTT
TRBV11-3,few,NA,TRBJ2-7,CASSPDSYEQYF,TGTGCCAGCAGCCCCGACAGCTACGAGCAGTACTTC
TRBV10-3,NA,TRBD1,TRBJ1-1,CAIRRQGSEAFF,TGTGCCATCAGACGACAGGGAAGCGAAGCTTTCTTT
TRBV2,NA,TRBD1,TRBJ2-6,CAVSGQGSSSNVLTF,TGTGCCGTATCGGGACAGGGGTCGTCCTCCAACGTCCTGACTTTC
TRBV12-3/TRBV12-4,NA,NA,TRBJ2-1,CASSLDGAFGQFF,TGTGCCAGCAGTTTAGATGGGGCTTTCGGGCAGTTCTTC
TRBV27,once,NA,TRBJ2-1,CASSSAGAHVNEQFF,TGTGCCAGCAGTTCAGCTGGGGCGCATGTTAATGAGCAGTTCTTC
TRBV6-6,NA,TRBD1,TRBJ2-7,CASRGQGGSEQYF,TGTGCCAGCAGAGGACAGGGTGGGAGCGAGCAGTACTTC
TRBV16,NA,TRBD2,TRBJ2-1,CASSHGPSGRSSYNEQFF,TGTGCCAGCAGCCATGGTCCTAGCGGAAGGAGCTCCTACAATGAGCAGTTCTTC
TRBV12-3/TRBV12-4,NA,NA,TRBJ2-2,CASGTVNTGELFF,TGTGCCAGCGGAACAGTGAACACCGGGGAGCTGTTTTTT
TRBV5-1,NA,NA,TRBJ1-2,CASSLEVGANNYGYTF,TGCGCCAGCAGCTTGGAGGTTGGGGCTAATAACTATGGCTACACCTTC
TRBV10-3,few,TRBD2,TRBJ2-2,CAISETSGPNTGELFF,TGTGCCATCAGTGAGACTAGCGGGCCGAACACCGGGGAGCTGTTTTTT
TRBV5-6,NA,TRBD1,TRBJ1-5,CASSETGAGQPQHF,TGTGCCAGCAGCGAGACAGGGGCCGGTCAGCCCCAGCATTTT
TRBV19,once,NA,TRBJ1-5,CASSPGGGAGNQPQHF,TGTGCCAGTAGCCCGGGTGGGGGCGCTGGCAATCAGCCCCAGCATTTT
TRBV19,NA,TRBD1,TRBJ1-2,CASGTGGYTF,TGTGCCAGTGGGACAGGTGGCTACACCTTC
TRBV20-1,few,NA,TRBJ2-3,CSASGGTGTDTQYF,TGCAGTGCTAGTGGGGGGACAGGCACAGATACGCAGTATTTT
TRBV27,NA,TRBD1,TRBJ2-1,CASSRQGQGLASEQFF,TGTGCCAGCAGTCGGCAGGGACAGGGGCTGGCGAGTGAGCAGTTCTTC
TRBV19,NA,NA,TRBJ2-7,CATALEPSYEQYF,TGTGCCACTGCGCTCGAACCTTCCTACGAGCAGTACTTC
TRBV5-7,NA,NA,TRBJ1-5,CASSLRGFCNQPQHF,TGTGCCAGCAGCTTGAGGGGATTTTGCAATCAGCCCCAGCATTTT
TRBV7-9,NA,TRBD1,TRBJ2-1,CASSLRTGGEQFF,TGTGCCAGCAGCCTCCGGACAGGGGGTGAGCAGTTCTTC
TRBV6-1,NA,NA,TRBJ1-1,CASSFLTGHPTEAFF,TGTGCCAGCAGTTTCCTAACAGGGCATCCCACTGAAGCTTTCTTT
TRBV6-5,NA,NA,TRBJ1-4,CASSYLRETNEKLFF,TGTGCCAGCAGTTACTTACGCGAGACTAATGAAAAACTGTTTTTT
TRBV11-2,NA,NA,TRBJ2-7,CASSLWASFYEQYF,TGTGCCAGCAGCTTATGGGCCAGTTTCTACGAGCAGTACTTC
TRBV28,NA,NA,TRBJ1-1,CASSLSFRTEAFF,TGTGCCAGCAGTTTATCGTTCAGGACTGAAGCTTTCTTT
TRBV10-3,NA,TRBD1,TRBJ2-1,CAISDRDRAYNEQFF,TGTGCCATCAGTGACCGGGACAGGGCGTACAATGAGCAGTTCTTC
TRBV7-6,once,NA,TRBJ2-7,CASSRKTETGEQYF,TGTGCCAGCAGCCGGAAGACAGAAACGGGCGAGCAGTACTTC
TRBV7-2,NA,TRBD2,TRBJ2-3,CASRVLGSGADTQYF,TGTGCCAGCAGGGTCTTAGGGAGCGGGGCAGATACGCAGTATTTT
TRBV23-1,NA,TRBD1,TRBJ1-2,CASSLPGGTPCIYGYTF,TGCGCCAGCAGCCTCCCAGGGGGGACACCCTGTATCTATGGCTACACCTTC
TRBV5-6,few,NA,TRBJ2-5,CASSRTTSGETQYF,TGTGCCAGCAGCCGCACGACCTCGGGAGAGACCCAGTACTTC
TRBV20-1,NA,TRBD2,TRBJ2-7,CSASSGRGYEQYF,TGCAGTGCTAGTAGCGGGAGGGGCTACGAGCAGTACTTC
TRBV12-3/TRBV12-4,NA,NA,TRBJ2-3,CASSSSEEAQYF,TGTGCCAGCAGTTCGTCCGAGGAGGCGCAGTATTTT
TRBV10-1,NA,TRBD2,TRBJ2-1,CASSESATSGRLYNEQFF,TGCGCCAGCAGTGAGTCGGCGACTAGCGGGAGGTTATACAATGAGCAGTTCTTC
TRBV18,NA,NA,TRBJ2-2,CASSSTVPSGELFF,TGTGCCAGCTCTTCCACGGTACCTTCCGGGGAGCTGTTTTTT
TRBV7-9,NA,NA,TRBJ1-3,CASSQFSGNTIYF,TGTGCCAGCAGCCAGTTCTCTGGAAACACCATATATTTT
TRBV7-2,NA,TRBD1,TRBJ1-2,CASSRDPGQGKGGYTF,TGTGCCAGCAGCCGCGACCCGGGACAGGGGAAGGGTGGCTACACCTTC
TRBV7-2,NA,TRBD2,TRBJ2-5,CASSLVSGLAGGLGTQYF,TGTGCCAGCAGCTTAGTATCGGGACTAGCGGGGGGGCTGGGGACCCAGTACTTC
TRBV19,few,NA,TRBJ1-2,CASSIQRNYGYTF,TGTGCCAGTAGTATTCAGAGGAACTATGGCTACACCTTC
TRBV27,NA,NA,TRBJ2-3,CASSLRTGTDTQYF,TGTGCCAGCAGCCTCAGGACAGGCACAGATACGCAGTATTTT
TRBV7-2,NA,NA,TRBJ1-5,CASSFERGNQPQHF,TGTGCCAGCAGCTTTGAACGGGGGAATCAGCCCCAGCATTTT
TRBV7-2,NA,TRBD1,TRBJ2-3,CASSRDRGRDTQYF,TGTGCCAGCAGCCGGGACAGGGGGCGGGATACGCAGTATTTT
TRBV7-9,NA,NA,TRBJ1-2,CASSPSTGGSSYGYTF,TGTGCCAGCAGCCCTTCGACGGGGGGGTCGAGCTATGGCTACACCTTC
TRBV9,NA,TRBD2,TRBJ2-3,CASSAGLAGGNTDTQYF,TGTGCCAGCAGCGCGGGACTAGCGGGGGGGAACACAGATACGCAGTATTTT
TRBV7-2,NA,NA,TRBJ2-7,CASSLVPGVYEQYF,TGTGCCAGCAGCTTAGTACCAGGGGTTTACGAGCAGTACTTC
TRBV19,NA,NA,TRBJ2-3,CASRSGSTDTQYF,TGTGCCAGTAGATCGGGGAGCACAGATACGCAGTATTTT
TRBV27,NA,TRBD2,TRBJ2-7,CASRSGTRNYEQYF,TGTGCCAGCAGATCCGGGACTAGGAACTACGAGCAGTACTTC
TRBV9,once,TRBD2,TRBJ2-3,CASSVLLAGGPGDTQYF,TGTGCCAGCAGCGTTCTACTAGCGGGAGGGCCCGGAGATACGCAGTATTTT
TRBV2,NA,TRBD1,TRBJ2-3,CASSEEQGSTDTQYF,TGTGCCAGCAGTGAAGAACAGGGGAGCACAGATACGCAGTATTTT
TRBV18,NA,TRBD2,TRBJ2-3,CASSPRILGRGSTDTQYF,TGTGCCAGCTCACCTAGGATCCTGGGGCGGGGGAGCACAGATACGCAGTATTTT
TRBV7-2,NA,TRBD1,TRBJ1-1,CASSQRPGQGNTEAFF,TGTGCCAGCAGCCAGAGACCGGGACAGGGGAACACTGAAGCTTTCTTT
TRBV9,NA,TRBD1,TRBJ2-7,CASSEGQTYEQYF,TGTGCCAGCAGCGAGGGACAGACCTACGAGCAGTACTTC
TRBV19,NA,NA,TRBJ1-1,CASSPHGGGTTEAFF,TGTGCCAGTAGCCCCCATGGTGGCGGGACCACTGAAGCTTTCTTT
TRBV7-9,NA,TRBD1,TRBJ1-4,CASSSMGTANEKLFF,TGTGCCAGCAGCTCCATGGGGACAGCAAATGAAAAACTGTTTTTT
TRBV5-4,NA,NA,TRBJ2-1,CASSLNAGANEQFF,TGTGCCAGCAGCTTGAATGCGGGCGCAAATGAGCAGTTCTTC
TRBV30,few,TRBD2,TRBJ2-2,CAWTPAREGRYRELFF,TGTGCCTGGACCCCAGCACGGGAGGGCCGCTATCGGGAGCTGTTTTTT
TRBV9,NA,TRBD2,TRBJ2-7,CASSVVSGGRPTTYEQYF,TGTGCCAGCAGCGTAGTTTCGGGGGGGAGGCCAACTACCTACGAGCAGTACTTC
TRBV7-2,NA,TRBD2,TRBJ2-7,CASSSGASGFYEQYF,TGTGCCAGCAGCTCAGGCGCTAGCGGCTTCTACGAGCAGTACTTC